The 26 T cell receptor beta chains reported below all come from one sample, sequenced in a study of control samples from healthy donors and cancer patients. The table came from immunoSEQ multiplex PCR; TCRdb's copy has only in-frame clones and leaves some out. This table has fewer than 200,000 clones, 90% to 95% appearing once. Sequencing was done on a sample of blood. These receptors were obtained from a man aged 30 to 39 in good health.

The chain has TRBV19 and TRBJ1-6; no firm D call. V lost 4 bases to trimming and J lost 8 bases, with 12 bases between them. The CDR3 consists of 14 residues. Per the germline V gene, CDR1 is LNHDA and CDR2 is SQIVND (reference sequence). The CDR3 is CASSTPSWDSPLHF. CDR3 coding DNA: TGTGCCAGTAGTACCCCCAGTTGGGATTCACCCCTCCACTTT. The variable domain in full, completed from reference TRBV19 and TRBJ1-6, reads DGGITQSPKYLFRKEGQNVTLSCEQNLNHDAMYWYRQDPGQGLRLIYYSQIVNDFQKGDIAEGYSVSREKKESFPLTVTSAQKNPTAFYLCASSTPSWDSPLHFGNGTRLTVT.

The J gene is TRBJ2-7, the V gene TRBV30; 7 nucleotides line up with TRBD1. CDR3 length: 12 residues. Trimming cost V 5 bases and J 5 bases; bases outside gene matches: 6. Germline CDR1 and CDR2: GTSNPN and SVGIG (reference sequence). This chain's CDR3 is CAWASRGHEQYF. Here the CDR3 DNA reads TGTGCCTGGGCCAGTAGGGGGCACGAGCAGTACTTC.

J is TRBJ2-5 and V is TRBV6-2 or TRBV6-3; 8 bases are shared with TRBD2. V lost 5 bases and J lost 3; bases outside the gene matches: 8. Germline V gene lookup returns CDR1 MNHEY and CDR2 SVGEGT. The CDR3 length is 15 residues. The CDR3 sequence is CASSRPGLGEETQYF. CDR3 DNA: TGTGCCAGCAGTCGTCCGGGACTAGGTGAAGAGACCCAGTACTTC.

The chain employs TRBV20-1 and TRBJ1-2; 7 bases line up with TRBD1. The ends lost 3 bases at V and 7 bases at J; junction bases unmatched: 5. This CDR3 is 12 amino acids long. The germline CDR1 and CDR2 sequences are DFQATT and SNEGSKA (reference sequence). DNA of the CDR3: TGCAGTGCTAGTCGACAGGGTGCTGGCTACACCTTC. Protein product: CSASRQGAGYTF.

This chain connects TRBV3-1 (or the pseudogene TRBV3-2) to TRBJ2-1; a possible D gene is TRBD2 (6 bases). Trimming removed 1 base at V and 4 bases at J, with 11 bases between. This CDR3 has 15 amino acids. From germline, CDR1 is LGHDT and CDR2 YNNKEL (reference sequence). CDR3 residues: CASSQGQGLYNEQFF. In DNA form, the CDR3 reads TGTGCCAGCAGCCAAGGGCAGGGACTTTACAATGAGCAGTTCTTC.

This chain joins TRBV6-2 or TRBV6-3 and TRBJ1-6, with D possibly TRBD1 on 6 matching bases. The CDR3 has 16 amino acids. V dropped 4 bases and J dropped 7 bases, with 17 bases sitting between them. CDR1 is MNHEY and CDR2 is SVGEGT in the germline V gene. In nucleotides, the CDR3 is TGTGCCAGCAGTTTAGGGAGGTTAGGGGGGAATTCACCCCTCCACTTT. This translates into CASSLGRLGGNSPLHF.

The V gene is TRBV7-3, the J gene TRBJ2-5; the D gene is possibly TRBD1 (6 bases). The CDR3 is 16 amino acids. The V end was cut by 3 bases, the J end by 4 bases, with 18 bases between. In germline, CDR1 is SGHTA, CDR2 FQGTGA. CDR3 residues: CASSFSRTQGRETQYF. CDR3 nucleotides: TGTGCCAGCAGCTTTAGTAGGACACAGGGTCGAGAGACCCAGTACTTC.

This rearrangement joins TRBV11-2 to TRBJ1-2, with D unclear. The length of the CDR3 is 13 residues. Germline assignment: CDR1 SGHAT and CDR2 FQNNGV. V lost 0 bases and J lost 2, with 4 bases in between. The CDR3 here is CASSLDGNYGYTF. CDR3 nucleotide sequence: TGTGCCAGCAGCTTAGACGGGAACTATGGCTACACCTTC. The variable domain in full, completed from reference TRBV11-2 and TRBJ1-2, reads EAGVAQSPRYKIIEKRQSVAFWCNPISGHATLYWYQQILGQGPKLLIQFQNNGVVDDSQLPKDRFSAERLKGVDSTLKIQPAKLEDSAVYLCASSLDGNYGYTFGSGTRLTVV.

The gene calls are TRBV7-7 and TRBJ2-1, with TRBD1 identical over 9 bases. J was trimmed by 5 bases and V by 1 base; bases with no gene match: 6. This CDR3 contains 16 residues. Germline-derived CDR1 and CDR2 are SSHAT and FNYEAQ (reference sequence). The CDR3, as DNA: TGTGCCAGCAGCTTAGGGCCCAGACAGGGGGACAATGAGCAGTTCTTC. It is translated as CASSLGPRQGDNEQFF.

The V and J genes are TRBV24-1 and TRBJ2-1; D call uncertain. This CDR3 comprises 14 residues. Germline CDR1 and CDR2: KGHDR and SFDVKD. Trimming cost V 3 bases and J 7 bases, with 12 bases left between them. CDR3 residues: CATSDPGPGNEQFF. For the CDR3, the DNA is TGTGCCACCAGTGATCCCGGCCCAGGAAATGAGCAGTTCTTC.

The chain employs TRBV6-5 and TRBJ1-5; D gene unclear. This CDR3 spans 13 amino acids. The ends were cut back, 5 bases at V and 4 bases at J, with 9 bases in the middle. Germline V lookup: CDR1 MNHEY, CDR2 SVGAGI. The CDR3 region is CASSPQLNQPQHF. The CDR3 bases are TGTGCCAGCAGTCCGCAGCTGAATCAGCCCCAGCATTTT.

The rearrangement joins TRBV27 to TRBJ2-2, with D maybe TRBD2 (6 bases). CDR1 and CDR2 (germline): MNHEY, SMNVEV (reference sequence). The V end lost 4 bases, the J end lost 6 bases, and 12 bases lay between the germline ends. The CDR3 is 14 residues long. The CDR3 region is CASSWGSGAGELFF. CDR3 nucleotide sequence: TGTGCCAGCAGTTGGGGGTCGGGGGCCGGGGAGCTGTTTTTT.

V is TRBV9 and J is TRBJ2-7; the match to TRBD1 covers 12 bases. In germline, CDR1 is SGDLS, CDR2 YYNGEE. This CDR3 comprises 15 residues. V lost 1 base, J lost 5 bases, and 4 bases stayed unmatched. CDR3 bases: TGTGCCAGCAGCGTATCCCGGGACAGGGGGCACGAGCAGTACTTC. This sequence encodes CASSVSRDRGHEQYF.

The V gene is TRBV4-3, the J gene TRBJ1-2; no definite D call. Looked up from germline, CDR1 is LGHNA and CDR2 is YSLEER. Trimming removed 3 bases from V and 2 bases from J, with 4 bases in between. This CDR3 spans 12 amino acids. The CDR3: CASSHRNYGYTF. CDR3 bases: TGCGCCAGCAGCCATCGCAACTATGGCTACACCTTC.

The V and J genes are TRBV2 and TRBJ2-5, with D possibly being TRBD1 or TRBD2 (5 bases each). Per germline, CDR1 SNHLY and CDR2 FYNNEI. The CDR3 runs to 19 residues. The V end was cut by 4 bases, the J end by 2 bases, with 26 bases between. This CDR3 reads CASSGSGRMRGGAQETQYF. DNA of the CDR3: TGTGCCAGCAGTGGATCAGGGAGAATGAGAGGAGGAGCGCAAGAGACCCAGTACTTC.

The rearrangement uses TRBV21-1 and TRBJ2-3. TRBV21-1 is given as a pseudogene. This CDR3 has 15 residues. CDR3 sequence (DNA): TGTGCCAGCAGCAACCCTAGGGGGGCCTATGATACGCAGTATTTT. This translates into CASSNPRGAYDTQYF.

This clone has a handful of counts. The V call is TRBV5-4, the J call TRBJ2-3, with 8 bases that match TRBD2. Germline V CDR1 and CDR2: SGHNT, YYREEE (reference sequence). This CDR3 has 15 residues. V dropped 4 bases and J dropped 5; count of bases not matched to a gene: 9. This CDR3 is CASSPRGSGGDTQYF. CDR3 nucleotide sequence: TGTGCCAGCAGCCCCCGCGGAAGCGGGGGAGATACGCAGTATTTT.

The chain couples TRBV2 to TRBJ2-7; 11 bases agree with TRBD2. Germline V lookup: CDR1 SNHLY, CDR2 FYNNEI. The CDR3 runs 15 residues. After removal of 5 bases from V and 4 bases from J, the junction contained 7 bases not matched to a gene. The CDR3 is CASSPTSGKVYEQYF. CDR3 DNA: TGTGCCAGCAGTCCGACTAGCGGGAAAGTGTACGAGCAGTACTTC.

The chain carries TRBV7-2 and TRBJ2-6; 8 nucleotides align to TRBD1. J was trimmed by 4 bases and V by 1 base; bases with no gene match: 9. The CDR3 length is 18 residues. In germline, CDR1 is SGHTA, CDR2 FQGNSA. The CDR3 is CASSLGQGARTGANVLTF. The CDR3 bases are TGTGCCAGCAGCTTAGGCCAGGGGGCGAGGACGGGGGCCAACGTCCTGACTTTC.

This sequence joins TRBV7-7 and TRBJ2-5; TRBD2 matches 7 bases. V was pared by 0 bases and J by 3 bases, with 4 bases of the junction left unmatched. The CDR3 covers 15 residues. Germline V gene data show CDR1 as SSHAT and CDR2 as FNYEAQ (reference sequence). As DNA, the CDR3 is TGTGCCAGCAGCTTAGCGGGAGGGCCAGAAGAGACCCAGTACTTC. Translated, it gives CASSLAGGPEETQYF.

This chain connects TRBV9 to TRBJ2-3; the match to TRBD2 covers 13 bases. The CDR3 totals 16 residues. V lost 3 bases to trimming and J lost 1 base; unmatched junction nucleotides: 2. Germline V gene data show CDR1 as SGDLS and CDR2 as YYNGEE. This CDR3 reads CASSATSGRGTDTQYF. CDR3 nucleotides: TGTGCCAGCAGCGCTACTAGCGGGAGGGGCACAGATACGCAGTATTTT.

The CDR3 nucleotides are TGCGCCAGCAGCCAAGATCAGTACGGCCTTAATGAAAAACTGTTTTTT. Its protein is CASSQDQYGLNEKLFF. The chain is built from TRBV4-1 and TRBJ1-4; D uncertain. V dropped 0 bases and J dropped 4 bases, with 12 bases sitting between them. Looked up from germline, CDR1 is MGHRA and CDR2 is YSYEKL. The CDR3 runs to 16 residues.

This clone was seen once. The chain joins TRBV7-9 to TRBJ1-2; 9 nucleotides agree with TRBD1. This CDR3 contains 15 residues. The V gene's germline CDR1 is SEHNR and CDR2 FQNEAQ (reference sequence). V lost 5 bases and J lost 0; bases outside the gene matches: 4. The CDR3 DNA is TGTGCCAGCAGCCTAGGGACAGGGCCTAACTATGGCTACACCTTC. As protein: CASSLGTGPNYGYTF.

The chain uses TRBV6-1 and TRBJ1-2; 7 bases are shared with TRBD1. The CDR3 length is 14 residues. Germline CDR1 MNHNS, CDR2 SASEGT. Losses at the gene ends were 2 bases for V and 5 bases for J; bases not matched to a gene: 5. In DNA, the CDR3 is TGTGCCAGCAGTGAAAGGGGGCCGGTTTATGGCTACACCTTC. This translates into CASSERGPVYGYTF.

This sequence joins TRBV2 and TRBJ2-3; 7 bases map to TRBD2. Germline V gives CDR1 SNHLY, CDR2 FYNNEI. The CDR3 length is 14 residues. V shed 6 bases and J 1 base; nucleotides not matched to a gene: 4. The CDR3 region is CASRGRDGTDTQYF. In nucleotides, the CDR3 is TGTGCCAGCAGGGGGAGGGACGGCACAGATACGCAGTATTTT. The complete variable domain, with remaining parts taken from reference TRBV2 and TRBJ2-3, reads EPEVTQTPSHQVTQMGQEVILRCVPISNHLYFYWYRQILGQKVEFLVSFYNNEISEKSEIFDDQFSVERPDGSNFTLKIRSTKLEDSAMYFCASRGRDGTDTQYFGPGTRLTVL.

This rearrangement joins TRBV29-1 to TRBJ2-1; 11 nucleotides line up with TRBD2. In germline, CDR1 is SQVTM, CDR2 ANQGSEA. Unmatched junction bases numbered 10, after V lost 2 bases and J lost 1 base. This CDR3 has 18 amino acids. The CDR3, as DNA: TGCAGCGTTGAAAGAGGGCTAGCGGGAGGTTTTTCCTACAATGAGCAGTTCTTC. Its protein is CSVERGLAGGFSYNEQFF.